The T cell receptor beta chain under discussion was sequenced for a study of T cell repertoires in cytomegalovirus infection. Study outcomes and limitations: HLA-C-restricted CMV-specific TCR beta clonotypes prevailed in the ex vivo response. Identification of carriers of CMV plus the relevant HLA was performed using cumulative public TCR beta family frequency.

This clonotype was found a few times. The antigen remains undetermined. CDR1 and CDR2 from the germline V gene are SGHTA and FQGNSA. The CDR3 spans 14 residues. J lost 0 bases, V lost 5 bases, and 3 bases had no gene match. TCRdb used MiXCR to reprocess the reads, holding one entry per CDR3 protein. The table records 380,000 or so distinct CDR3 sequences, nearly 35% of them present only once. This TCR was sampled from a human donor in good health (CMV status not recorded). Some clones in this sample may be carry-over from other donors' samples. V is TRBV7-2 and J is TRBJ1-2, with 7 positions matching TRBD1. The starting material was cultured PBMCs, obtained from culture after CMV antigen stimulation. The CDR3: CASSEGTANYGYTF. The CDR3 nucleotides are TGTGCCAGCAGCGAAGGGACAGCTAACTATGGCTACACCTTC.